This T cell receptor (beta chain) was identified during a study of blood T cell repertoires in COVID-19. Across the whole study: Sites across the United States, Italy and Spain contributed samples from acute and convalescent COVID-19.

TCRdb keeps only in-frame clones here, not all; method: immunoSEQ multiplex PCR. The profile shows roughly 460,000 clones, approximately 90% of them singletons. This clone was recorded once. CDR3 size: 15 residues. Trimming took 6 bases from V and 2 from J; bases not matched to a gene: 7. Germline V gives CDR1 MNHEY, CDR2 SVGAGI. V is TRBV6-5 and J is TRBJ1-2, with 9 bases lining up with TRBD1. The receptor's source is a man aged 18 to 30 with COVID-19, enrolled during active disease. Sequencing input: peripheral blood. The CDR3 sequence is CASRTEDRGNYGYTF. CDR3 in DNA: TGTGCCAGCAGGACGGAGGACAGGGGAAACTATGGCTACACCTTC.